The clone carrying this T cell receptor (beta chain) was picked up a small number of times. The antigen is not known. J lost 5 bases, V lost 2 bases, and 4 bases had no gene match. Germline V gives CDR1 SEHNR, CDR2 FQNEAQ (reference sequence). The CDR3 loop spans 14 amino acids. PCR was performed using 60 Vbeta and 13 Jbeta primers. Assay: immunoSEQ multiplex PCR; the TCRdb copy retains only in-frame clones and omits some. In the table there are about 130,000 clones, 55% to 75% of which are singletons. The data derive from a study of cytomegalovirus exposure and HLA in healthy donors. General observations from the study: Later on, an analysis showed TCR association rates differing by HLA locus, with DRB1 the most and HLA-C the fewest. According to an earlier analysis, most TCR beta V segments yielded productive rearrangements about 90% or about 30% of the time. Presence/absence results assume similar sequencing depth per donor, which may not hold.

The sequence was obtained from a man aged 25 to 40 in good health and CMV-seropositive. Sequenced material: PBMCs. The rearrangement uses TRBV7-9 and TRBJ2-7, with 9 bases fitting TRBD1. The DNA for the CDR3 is TGTGCCAGCAGCTTATGGGACAGGGACAACGAGCAGTACTTC. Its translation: CASSLWDRDNEQYF.